Each of the 8 T cell receptor beta chains below was sequenced from the same sample in a study of T cells in Graves' hyperthyroidism and ophthalmopathy. Authors of the study amplified TCR beta CDR3 regions from RNA transcripts. When the TCR CDR3 underwent first-round RT-PCR, the HTBI primer set was used. TCRdb ran MiXCR on the multiplex PCR reads and lists one entry per CDR3 protein. The data contain roughly 280,000 distinct CDR3 sequences, about a sixth of them singletons. Sequencing was performed on blood. These receptors originate from a woman aged 55-75 years with Graves' ophthalmopathy.

This clonotype was counted at least ten times. The chain joins TRBV6-2 or TRBV6-3 to TRBJ2-1; weak D call: TRBD2 (6 bases). V was trimmed by 6 bases and J by 5 bases, leaving 17 bases between them. The CDR3 sequence is 15 residues long. Germline CDR1 and CDR2: MNHEY and SVGEGT. The CDR3 here is CASSGWDLADNEQFF. CDR3 in DNA: TGTGCCAGCAGCGGCTGGGATTTAGCGGACAATGAGCAGTTCTTC.

This clonotype occurred many times. The chain joins TRBV18 to TRBJ1-5; tentatively, D is TRBD1 (5 bases). Germline CDR1 reads KGHSH; CDR2 reads LQKENI. Trimming removed 3 bases from V and 7 bases from J, with 19 bases in between. The CDR3 has 16 residues. In nucleotides, the CDR3 is TGTGCCAGCTCACCGGGCGGGGGTGTGAGAAAGCAGCCCCAGCATTTT. It is translated as CASSPGGGVRKQPQHF.

Details on this clonotype: Given a much more abundant clone one base away, this may be a read error. This chain uses TRBV10-3 with TRBJ2-5, with D perhaps TRBD1 or TRBD2 (5 bases each). The CDR3 length is 14 residues. Germline V gene lookup returns CDR1 ENHRY and CDR2 SYGVKD. CDR3 protein: CASSEAWDVKTQYF. For the CDR3, the DNA is TGTGCCAGCAGTGAAGCCTGGGACGTGAAGACCCAGTACTTC.

The chain links TRBV19 to TRBJ1-5, with D unresolved. This CDR3 has 14 amino acids. Deletions cut 3 bases from V and 4 bases from J, with 10 bases between. Germline-derived CDR1 and CDR2 are LNHDA and SQIVND (reference sequence). The CDR3 protein is CASSIEQSNQPQHF. CDR3 DNA sequence: TGTGCCAGTAGTATTGAACAGTCGAATCAGCCCCAGCATTTT.

Ten or more counts support this clonotype. The rearrangement joins TRBV6-1 to TRBJ2-3, with 9 bases that match TRBD2. The trim removed 6 bases at V and 3 bases at J, leaving 13 bases unmatched. CDR1 and CDR2 from the germline V gene are MNHNS and SASEGT. The CDR3 has 17 amino acids. The CDR3 nucleotides read TGTGCCAGCAGATCGCCCCTGCGCGGGGGGGCGACAGATACGCAGTATTTT. This encodes CASRSPLRGGATDTQYF.

On this clonotype: A read error is possible here, since a much larger clone lies one base away. The chain recombines TRBV4-3 with TRBJ2-2; D perhaps matches TRBD1 (5 bases). Germline CDR1 reads LGHNA; CDR2 reads YSLEER. The CDR3 loop spans 19 amino acids. CDR3 nucleotides: TGCGCCAGCAGCCAACGAAGGGGTGACGGATCCGCGAACGCCGGGGAGCTGTTTTTT. Its translation is CASSQRRGDGSANAGELFF.

This clonotype has ten or more counts. The chain carries TRBV7-2 and TRBJ2-5, with D perhaps given as TRBD1 or TRBD2 (6 bases each). Germline assignment: CDR1 SGHTA and CDR2 FQGNSA. The V gene lost 2 bases and the J gene lost 5 bases, with 12 bases spanning the gap. This CDR3 has 14 residues. The CDR3 spells CASSLLGGRETQYF. In DNA, the CDR3 is TGTGCCAGCAGCTTACTTGGGGGGCGGGAGACCCAGTACTTC.

There are many counts of this clonotype. The rearrangement joins TRBV6-1 to TRBJ1-5; D possibly corresponds to TRBD1 (6 bases). Trimming shortened V by 5 bases and J by 6 bases, and 11 bases separated the two germline ends. This CDR3 spans 13 amino acids. Germline V lookup: CDR1 MNHNS, CDR2 SASEGT. CDR3 DNA sequence: TGTGCCAGCAGTCCCAGGGGCGGTCAGCCCCAGCATTTT. It codes for CASSPRGGQPQHF.